Here is one T cell receptor beta chain with its context. Its ends do not fully match the called genes, so a read error is possible. Uncontrolled infection, other autoimmune disease, pregnancy and lactation each barred patients from inclusion. The record originates from a study of T cells in Graves' hyperthyroidism and ophthalmopathy. TCR beta CDR3 sequences were amplified from RNA transcripts. The HTBI primer set was used in a first-round RT-PCR of the TCR CDR3. TCRdb reprocessed the multiplex PCR reads with MiXCR, giving one entry per CDR3 protein. The repertoire holds approximately 690,000 distinct CDR3 sequences, with about 15% as singletons. The CDR3 covers 15 residues. In germline, CDR1 is MNHNS, CDR2 SASEGT.

This chain connects TRBV6-1 to TRBJ2-5; 7 bases are shared with TRBD1. The source of this sequence is a woman aged 50 to 65 with Graves' ophthalmopathy. The sequenced sample consisted of blood. CDR3 residues: CVSSDLTAGGETQYF. DNA for the CDR3: TGTGTCAGCAGTGACCTGACCGCAGGGGGAGAGACCCAGTACTTC.